This T cell receptor (beta chain) was sequenced in a study of T cells in Graves' hyperthyroidism and ophthalmopathy (dated by TCRdb to 2018 to 2020). For the wider study: Peripheral blood was collected at initial diagnosis, before any treatment. The 100 or so discovery patients were randomly split 7:3 into training and test sets. To identify TCR V-J signatures that set the groups apart, the researchers used a discovery cohort of about a hundred patients, made up of about 44 with Graves' ophthalmopathy and some 58 with stable Graves' hyperthyroidism. Prospective prediction of ophthalmopathy was tested in an independent validation cohort consisting of roughly 20 hyperthyroidism patients and more than 15 patients who later progressed to ophthalmopathy. In over five Graves' hyperthyroidism patients, the study also compared T-cell repertoires from thyroid tissue with T-cell repertoires from blood. The paper describes TCR Vbeta CDR3 sequencing of about 140 peripheral blood samples, made up of 43 ophthalmopathy patients, some 76 hyperthyroidism patients and 17 progressor patients. Once sampling was done, hyperthyroidism patients were given methimazole at a starting dose of 30 mg daily, whereas ophthalmopathy patients were given high-dose intravenous methylprednisolone.

What the work shows at the level of the full study, not this receptor alone: In cross-validation, a model built on a 13 V-J signature told ophthalmopathy apart from stable hyperthyroidism with approximately 91% sensitivity and roughly 81% specificity, and in testing the same model reached 80%/75%. In validation, the model predicted progression to ophthalmopathy a median of 6.5 months before onset, with 70% to 71% sensitivity and just under 75% specificity. Most expanded thyroid clonotypes (frequency above 0.001) were also detected in blood, suggesting blood repertoires may reflect thyroid immune responses. Sample size was not statistically predetermined, and blinding of investigators to group allocation was not performed.

In the case of this clonotype: Its antigen remains unidentified. No quality values exist for individual bases; no much larger clone is one base distant.

TCR beta CDR3 regions were amplified from RNA transcripts. The first round of RT-PCR for the TCR CDR3 was performed with the HTBI primer set and the Qiagen OneStep RT-PCR kit. Libraries were constructed in a second round of multiplex PCR, after which size selection and purification were performed. Paired-end sequencing of the libraries was performed with 100 bp reads on an Illumina HiSeq2000. Turning to the authors' computational methods: SOAPnuke was used to process the raw data, with reads discarded if the reads contained adapters or uncalled bases, had a mean Phred below 15, or lacked an exact constant-primer or identifier match. COPE v1.2.5 was used to merge high-quality paired reads, and clonotypes were defined as unique nucleotide sequences. MiTCR v1.1 was used to align clonotypes to the IMGT TRBV, TRBD and TRBJ reference segments. The analysis included only V-J combinations with a frequency above 0.0001, which together covered around 99% of the repertoires. A TCS score was defined as the ratio of F50 (clonal expansion) to E x V (chaos), with BLOSUM62-based TCRdist applied between CDR3 peptides within each V-J. Welch's t-statistics and random forest reduced some 510 V-J features to fewer than 15, which were used in a naive Bayes classifier (R e1071). The public reads were quality trimmed at Q25 with fastp and then assembled into clones with MiXCR by TCRdb, keeping productive beta chains. Records with the same CDR3 protein are collapsed into one entry carrying the most frequent genes and DNA. Clone size and V and J calls follow TCRdb, not the original study. The sample table shows a few hundred thousand distinct CDR3 sequences, and around a sixth are seen once. Over 35% of the sample rests with the top ten.

Ophthalmopathy patients had moderately to severely active disease, Clinical Activity Score of at least 3, NOSPECS grade of at least 4, and duration under 3 months. Exclusion was applied to patients with uncontrolled infections, other autoimmune diseases, pregnancy or lactation. Diagnoses relied on clinical symptoms, serum thyroxine and TRAb, thyroid ultrasound and orbital computed tomography. Ficoll-Paque density gradient centrifugation was used to isolate PBMCs from around 10 ml of fresh peripheral blood. Total RNA was extracted with Trizol reagent, and quality was checked on an Agilent 2100 Bioanalyzer. The germline V gene (reference sequence) supplies CDR1 SEHNR and CDR2 FQNEAQ. The trim is 5 bases for V and 2 bases for J, with a gap of 9 bases between the germline ends. Its CDR3 holds 13 amino acids, cysteine through phenylalanine. CDR3 DNA only is kept here, 39 bases in frame from base 1.

The sample was blood. The rearranged segments are TRBV7-9 and TRBJ1-1; too little of a D gene remains to name it. The receptor was derived from a man aged 18 to 29 with Graves' ophthalmopathy. The sequenced DNA is TGTGCCAGCAGCCAGACATCTAACACTGAAGCTTTCTTT. Its protein product is CASSQTSNTEAFF. With all but the CDR3 taken from the reference TRBV7-9 and TRBJ1-1 genes, the full variable domain is: DTGVSQNPRHKITKRGQNVTFRCDPISEHNRLYWYRQTLGQGPEFLTYFQNEAQLEKSRLLSDRFSAERPKGSFSTLEIQRTEQGDSAMYLCASSQTSNTEAFFGQGTRLTVV.